This T cell receptor (beta chain) was obtained from a study of T cell responses to AZD1222 COVID-19 vaccine. Turning to the study itself: Pooling covered second doses at about 4 or about 12 weeks.

Germline V CDR1 and CDR2: SGHVS, FQNEAQ. The CDR3 length is 18 residues. V was trimmed by 6 bases and J by 1 base, leaving 21 bases between them. Measured with immunoSEQ multiplex PCR; TCRdb has only the in-frame clones, and not every one. The data show some 130,000 clones, about nine tenths seen once. Sequenced here: peripheral blood, sampled on day 0 of AZD1222 vaccination. This TCR derives from an adult in good health. J is TRBJ2-2 and V is TRBV7-8; possible D gene TRBD1, 5 bases. As DNA, the CDR3 is TGTGCCAGCAGTTTTAGCCGGCATGGGGCAGGGAACACCGGGGAGCTGTTTTTT. As protein: CASSFSRHGAGNTGELFF.